A single sample gave rise to the 10 T cell receptor beta chains below, sequenced in a study of blood T cell repertoires in COVID-19. Sequencing was performed with immunoSEQ multiplex PCR; in TCRdb, only in-frame clones are kept and a portion is missing. The sample includes about 140,000 clones, approximately 88% of them seen just once. The specimen was peripheral blood. Every receptor here comes from a man between 65 and 85 years old with acute or convalescent COVID-19.

The chain is built from TRBV7-9 and TRBJ2-5; TRBD2 aligns across 10 bases. This CDR3 has 15 amino acids. V shed 4 bases and J 5 bases; nucleotides not matched to a gene: 7. CDR1 and CDR2 (germline): SEHNR, FQNEAQ (reference sequence). The CDR3 here is CASSSGTSVGETQYF. CDR3 bases: TGTGCCAGCAGCTCCGGGACTAGCGTGGGTGAGACCCAGTACTTC.

Only a few counts were recorded for this clone. The chain carries TRBV7-2 and TRBJ1-2; D unresolved. Germline V gene sequence: CDR1 SGHTA, CDR2 FQGNSA. The CDR3 contains 13 residues. The ends were cut back, 1 base at V and 4 bases at J, with 7 bases in the middle. Here the CDR3 DNA reads TGTGCCAGCAGCTTAGAAGGCGGCTATGGCTACACCTTC. Translation gives CASSLEGGYGYTF.

This chain links TRBV19 with TRBJ1-3; D gene ambiguous. Between the trimmed V and J ends, which lost 3 bases and 0 bases, there was a span of 9 bases. The CDR3 consists of 15 residues. Germline values: CDR1 LNHDA, CDR2 SQIVND (reference sequence). The CDR3 loop reads CASSISAVSGNTIYF. The CDR3 coding sequence is TGTGCCAGTAGTATTTCTGCGGTCTCTGGAAACACCATATATTTT.

This clone was picked up one time. This chain joins TRBV30 and TRBJ1-6; D is unresolved. The ends were cut back, 3 bases at V and 4 bases at J, with 13 bases in the middle. The CDR3 loop spans 15 amino acids. Germline CDR1 and CDR2: GTSNPN and SVGIG (reference sequence). Written as DNA, the CDR3 is TGTGCCTGGAGGGGCCGGGGAGCATATAATTCACCCCTCCACTTT. Its protein product is CAWRGRGAYNSPLHF.

The gene calls are TRBV7-2 and TRBJ2-1; 7 nucleotides align to TRBD2. The CDR3 runs to 16 residues. The trim removed 4 bases at V and 0 bases at J, leaving 6 bases unmatched. Germline V gene data show CDR1 as SGHTA and CDR2 as FQGNSA. In nucleotides, the CDR3 is TGTGCCAGCAGCTCGTCTAGCGGAAACTCCTACAATGAGCAGTTCTTC. This codes for CASSSSSGNSYNEQFF.

The rearrangement links TRBV4-2 to TRBJ1-5, with D possibly being TRBD1 (5 bases). The V end lost 0 bases, the J end lost 4 bases, and 10 bases lay between the germline ends. This CDR3 is 15 amino acids long. Germline lookup yields CDR1 LGHNA and CDR2 YNFKEQ. The CDR3 is CASSQDRGKNQPQHF. The DNA of the CDR3 is TGTGCCAGCAGCCAAGACCGGGGGAAGAATCAGCCCCAGCATTTT.

The J gene is TRBJ2-2, the V gene TRBV18, with D possibly being TRBD1 (6 bases). The CDR3 is 16 amino acids. Between the trimmed V and J ends, which lost 5 bases and 1 base, there was a span of 14 bases. Germline-derived CDR1 and CDR2 are KGHSH and LQKENI. The CDR3 bases are TGTGCCAGCTCAAAACAGGAGACAGGGAACACCGGGGAGCTGTTTTTT. This encodes CASSKQETGNTGELFF.

CDR3 protein: CASSVEGLAVHLDTQYF. The CDR3 DNA reads as TGTGCCAGCAGCGTAGAAGGACTAGCGGTTCATCTAGATACGCAGTATTTT. The chain couples TRBV9 to TRBJ2-3; 10 positions agree with TRBD2. V gave up 0 bases and J gave up 5 bases; unmatched junction bases: 9. Germline assignment: CDR1 SGDLS and CDR2 YYNGEE. This CDR3 comprises 17 residues.

The V call is TRBV6-1, the J call TRBJ2-4; 11 bases align to TRBD1. CDR3 size: 14 residues. Germline lookup yields CDR1 MNHNS and CDR2 SASEGT. J lost 13 bases, V lost 1 base, and 6 bases had no gene match. CDR3 coding DNA: TGTGCCAGCAGTGAAGGGGGACAGGGGGGCTTACAGTACTTC. It codes for CASSEGGQGGLQYF.

V and J are TRBV19 and TRBJ2-7; TRBD1 agrees at 8 bases. The CDR3 is 19 amino acids. Losses at the gene ends were 1 base for V and 2 bases for J; bases not matched to a gene: 16. The germline V gene encodes CDR1 LNHDA and CDR2 SQIVND (reference sequence). This chain's CDR3 is CASSIVPLGQAAVTYEQYF. The CDR3 DNA follows: TGTGCCAGTAGTATAGTCCCCTTGGGACAGGCGGCAGTGACCTACGAGCAGTACTTC. Full variable domain (remainder filled in from reference TRBV19 and TRBJ2-7): DGGITQSPKYLFRKEGQNVTLSCEQNLNHDAMYWYRQDPGQGLRLIYYSQIVNDFQKGDIAEGYSVSREKKESFPLTVTSAQKNPTAFYLCASSIVPLGQAAVTYEQYFGPGTRLTVT.